This T cell receptor (beta chain) originates from a study of shared clonotypes between healthy human individuals. Study conclusions and caveats: The small donor group covered limited genetic and exposure diversity.

As for this clone: Antigen unknown.

Scientists sequenced DNA from unsorted PBMC on ten immunoSEQ deep assay plates. Here immunoSEQ multiplex PCR was the method, and the copy in TCRdb shows in-frame clones only, minus some. The sample has more than 400,000 clones, around 73% seen once; the top ten hold more than 10%. Germline V gene lookup returns CDR1 SGHAT and CDR2 FQDESV (reference sequence). V lost 5 bases and J lost 2; bases outside the gene matches: 5. The CDR3 is 14 residues long. V is TRBV11-1 and J is TRBJ1-1; 7 nucleotides match TRBD1. This sequence was found in a woman aged 40 to 50 in good health. Some clones in this sample may be carry-over from other donors' samples. The sequenced sample consisted of PBMCs. The CDR3 DNA reads as TGTGCCAGCAGCCCCGGGACAGCAAACACTGAAGCTTTCTTT. This translates into CASSPGTANTEAFF.